This TCR beta chain was identified during a study of T-cell reconstitution after alpha-beta-depleted transplantation in children (dated by TCRdb to the mid-2010s). Broadly, across the study: T-cell immune reconstitution after TCRalphabeta/CD19-depleted allogeneic hematopoietic cell transplantation in children was quantitatively tracked in the study by means of TCR repertoire profiling.

The sample's treatment or condition label, in plain terms: allogeneic hematopoietic cell transplantation with graft depleted of TCRalphabeta T cells and CD19 B cells. The transplant recipients were children given TCRalphabeta/CD19-depleted allogeneic hematopoietic cell grafts. A word on this clonotype: The clone's antigen remains unknown. This clone may be a read error of a much larger clone one base away.

What the work shows at the level of the full study, not this receptor alone: The high TCRbeta diversity at day 60 in some patients was ascribed to recipient T cells and intrathymic progenitors that had survived conditioning. The frequencies of hyperexpanded clones fell over the following months, and after one year, T-cell counts and TCRbeta diversity were mostly attributed to newly produced T cells. Apparently early alphabetaT-cell count recovery about two months after transplant reportedly relied on only several hundred rapidly expanded clones derived from non-depleted graft cells.

Library preparation was by PCR. TCRdb shows the sequencer as Illumina HiSeq 2500. To normalize quantification of the TCRbeta repertoire, the TCR libraries were built with molecular barcoding that relied on unique molecular identifiers. TCRdb reanalyzed the raw reads on its own, using fastp at Q25 for trimming and MiXCR for clone calling, and kept in-frame beta chains. Each entry merges the rows of one CDR3 protein and shows their most common DNA and genes. The table for this sample lists about 280,000 distinct CDR3 sequences; around a tenth of them were counted only once. Of the sample, 20% to 25% falls within the top ten clones. The sequences come from peripheral blood, collected 180 days after TCRalphabeta/CD19-depleted stem cell transplant. The sequence was obtained from a male patient between 2 and 9 years old who had a stem cell transplant for chronic granulomatous disease, so the T cells may come from the graft donor.

CDR3 loop: CASLGGRVSLSGVLFF. The sequenced DNA is TGTGCCAGCCTCGGCGGGAGAGTCTCTTTGTCCGGGGTGCTGTTTTTT. The rearrangement combines TRBV28 with TRBJ2-2, and 7 bases in between align with TRBD2. CDR1 and CDR2, per the germline V gene, are MDHEN and SYDVKM. The CDR3 sequence holds 16 residues, the cysteine and phenylalanine included. Only CDR3 DNA remains: 48 bases, in frame from the first base. Reference TRBV28 and TRBJ2-2 proteins supply the regions before and after the CDR3; the full variable domain is: DVKVTQSSRYLVKRTGEKVFLECVQDMDHENMFWYRQDPGLGLRLIYFSYDVKMKEKGDIPEGYSVSREKKERFSLILESASTNQTSMYLCASLGGRVSLSGVLFFGEGSRLTVL.